This TCR beta chain was captured by sequencing in a study of T cells expressing NK-cell markers. Study at large: In sorted CD3+CD56+NKG2C+, CD3+CD56+NKG2C- and CD3+CD56-NKG2C+ T cells, TCR beta repertoires were obtained.

The CDR3 extends over 14 amino acids. From germline, CDR1 is MGHRA and CDR2 YSYEKL. Overall study findings and caveats: Roughly six donors carried dominant NKG2C+ clonotypes that made up roughly 1.0-7.0% of their CD8+ T cells.

TCRdb re-called the 5' RACE reads; one entry per CDR3 protein, DNA not given. The sample table sets out roughly 390,000 distinct CDR3 sequences. Of note for this clonotype: Antigen unknown.

Sequenced material: blood T cells: a sorted CD56 or NKG2C T cell subset, CD4+ or CD8+ T cells, or bulk PBMC T cells (not recorded which). This receptor was identified in a woman between 50 and 59 years old in good health. The chain combines TRBV4-1 with TRBJ2-5. This chain's CDR3 is CASSQGNRGETQYF.